Sequencing of this T cell receptor (beta chain) was carried out in a study of cytomegalovirus exposure and HLA in healthy donors. V trimming: 6 bases; J trimming: 4 bases; junction bases outside the gene matches: 16. The length of the CDR3 is 17 residues. Germline V lookup: CDR1 SGHDT, CDR2 YYEEEE. This clone was counted between two and nine times. Vbeta (60) and Jbeta (13) primers were used in the PCR. The table came from immunoSEQ multiplex PCR; TCRdb's copy has only in-frame clones and leaves some out. The sample shows some 110,000 clones, more than 75% of them seen only once. This receptor was taken from a woman in her sixties or seventies in good health and CMV-seropositive. Sample: PBMCs. The chain is built from TRBV5-6 and TRBJ1-3, with 7 bases aligning to TRBD1. DNA of the CDR3: TGTGCCAGCAAGGATTCTGCCGCCGGACAGGCAGGAAACACCATATATTTT. Translation gives CASKDSAAGQAGNTIYF.